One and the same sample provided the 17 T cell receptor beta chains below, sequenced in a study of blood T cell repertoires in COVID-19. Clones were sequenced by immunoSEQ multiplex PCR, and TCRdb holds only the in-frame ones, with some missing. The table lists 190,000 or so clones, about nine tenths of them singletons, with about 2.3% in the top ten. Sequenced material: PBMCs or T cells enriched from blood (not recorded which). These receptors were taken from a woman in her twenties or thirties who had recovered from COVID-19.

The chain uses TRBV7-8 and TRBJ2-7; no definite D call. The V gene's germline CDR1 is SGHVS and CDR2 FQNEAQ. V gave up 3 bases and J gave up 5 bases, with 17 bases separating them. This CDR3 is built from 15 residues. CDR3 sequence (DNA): TGTGCCAGCAGCTTCGTTCCGAGGCCCCGTGACGAGCAGTACTTC. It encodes CASSFVPRPRDEQYF.

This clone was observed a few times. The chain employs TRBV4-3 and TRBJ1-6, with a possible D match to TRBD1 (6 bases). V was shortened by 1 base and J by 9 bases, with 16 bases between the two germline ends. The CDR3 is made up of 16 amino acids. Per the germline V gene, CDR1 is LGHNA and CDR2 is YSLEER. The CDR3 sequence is CASSQAGQLYGSPLHF. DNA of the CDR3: TGCGCCAGCAGCCAAGCCGGACAGTTATACGGTTCACCCCTCCACTTT.

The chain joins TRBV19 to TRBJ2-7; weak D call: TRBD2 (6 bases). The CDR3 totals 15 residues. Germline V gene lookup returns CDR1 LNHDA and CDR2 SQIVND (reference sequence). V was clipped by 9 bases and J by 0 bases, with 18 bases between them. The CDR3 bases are TGTGCCAGCTCATCTGGGACTGGGTACTCCTACGAGCAGTACTTC. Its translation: CASSSGTGYSYEQYF.

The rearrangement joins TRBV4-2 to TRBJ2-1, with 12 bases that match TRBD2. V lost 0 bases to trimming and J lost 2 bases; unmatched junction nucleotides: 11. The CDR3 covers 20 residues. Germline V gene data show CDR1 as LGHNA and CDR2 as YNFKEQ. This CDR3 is CASSQDLLAGGIRPYNEQFF. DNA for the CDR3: TGTGCCAGCAGCCAAGATCTACTAGCGGGAGGTATCCGCCCCTACAATGAGCAGTTCTTC.

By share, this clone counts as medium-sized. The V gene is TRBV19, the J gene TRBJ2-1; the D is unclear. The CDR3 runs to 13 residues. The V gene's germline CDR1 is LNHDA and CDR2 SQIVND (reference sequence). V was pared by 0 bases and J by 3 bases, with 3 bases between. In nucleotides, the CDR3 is TGTGCCAGTAGTATAGACAACTACAATGAGCAGTTCTTC. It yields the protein CASSIDNYNEQFF.

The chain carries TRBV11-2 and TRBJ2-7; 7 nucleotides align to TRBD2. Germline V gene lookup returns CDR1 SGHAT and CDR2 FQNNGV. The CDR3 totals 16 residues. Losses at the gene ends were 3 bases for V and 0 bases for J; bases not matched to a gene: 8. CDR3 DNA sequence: TGTGCCAGCAGCTTTAGTCCTAGCGGATCCTCCTACGAGCAGTACTTC. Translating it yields CASSFSPSGSSYEQYF.

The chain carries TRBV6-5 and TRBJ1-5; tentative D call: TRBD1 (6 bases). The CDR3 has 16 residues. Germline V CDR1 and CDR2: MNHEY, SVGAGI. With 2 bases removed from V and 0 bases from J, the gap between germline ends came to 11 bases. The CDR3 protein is CASSYGTLYSNQPQHF. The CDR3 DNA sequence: TGTGCCAGCAGTTACGGGACACTATATAGCAATCAGCCCCAGCATTTT.

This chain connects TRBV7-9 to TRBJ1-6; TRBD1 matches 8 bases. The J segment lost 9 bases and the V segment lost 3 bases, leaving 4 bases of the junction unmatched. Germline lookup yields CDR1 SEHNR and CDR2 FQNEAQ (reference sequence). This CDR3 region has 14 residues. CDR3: CASSLTGAVSPLHF. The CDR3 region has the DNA TGTGCCAGCAGCTTGACAGGGGCAGTTTCACCCCTCCACTTT.

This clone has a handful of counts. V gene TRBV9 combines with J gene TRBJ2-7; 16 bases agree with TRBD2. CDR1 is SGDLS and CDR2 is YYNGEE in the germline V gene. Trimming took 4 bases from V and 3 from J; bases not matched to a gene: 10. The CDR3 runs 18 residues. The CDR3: CASSHGTSGRGANYEQYF. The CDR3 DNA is TGTGCCAGCAGCCATGGGACTAGCGGGAGGGGAGCAAACTACGAGCAGTACTTC.

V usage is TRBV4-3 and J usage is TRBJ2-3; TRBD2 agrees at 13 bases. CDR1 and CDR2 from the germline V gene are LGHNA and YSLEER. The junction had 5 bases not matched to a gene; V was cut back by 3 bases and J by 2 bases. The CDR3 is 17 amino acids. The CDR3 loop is CASSQETSGRTTDTQYF. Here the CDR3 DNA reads TGCGCCAGCAGCCAGGAGACTAGCGGGAGGACCACAGATACGCAGTATTTT.

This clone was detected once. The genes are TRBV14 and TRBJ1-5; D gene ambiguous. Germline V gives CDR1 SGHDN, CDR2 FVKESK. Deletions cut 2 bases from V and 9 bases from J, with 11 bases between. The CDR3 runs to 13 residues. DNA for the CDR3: TGTGCCAGCAGCCAATCGCTCCAGATGCCCCAGCATTTT. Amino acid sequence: CASSQSLQMPQHF.

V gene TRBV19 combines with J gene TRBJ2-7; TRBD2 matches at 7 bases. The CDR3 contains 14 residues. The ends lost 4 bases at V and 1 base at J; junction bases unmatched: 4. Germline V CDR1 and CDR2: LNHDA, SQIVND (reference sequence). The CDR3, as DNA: TGTGCCAGTAGTAGAGCGGGGCAATCCTACGAGCAGTACTTC. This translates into CASSRAGQSYEQYF.

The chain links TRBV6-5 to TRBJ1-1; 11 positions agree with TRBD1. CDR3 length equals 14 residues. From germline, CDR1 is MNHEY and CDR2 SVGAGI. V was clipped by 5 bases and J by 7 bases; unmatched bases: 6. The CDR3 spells CASSNGQGAFEAFF. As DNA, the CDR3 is TGTGCCAGCAGTAACGGACAGGGGGCGTTTGAAGCTTTCTTT.

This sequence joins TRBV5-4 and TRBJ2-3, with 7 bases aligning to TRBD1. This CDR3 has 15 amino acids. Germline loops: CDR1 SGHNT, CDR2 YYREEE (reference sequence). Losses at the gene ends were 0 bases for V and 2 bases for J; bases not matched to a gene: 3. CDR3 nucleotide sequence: TGTGCCAGCAGCTTGGACAGGGGATACACAGATACGCAGTATTTT. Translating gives CASSLDRGYTDTQYF.

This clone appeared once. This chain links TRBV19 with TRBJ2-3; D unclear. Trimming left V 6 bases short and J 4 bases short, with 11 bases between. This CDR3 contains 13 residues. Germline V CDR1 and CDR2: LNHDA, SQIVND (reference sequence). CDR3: CASRPPLADTQYF. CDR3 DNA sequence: TGTGCCAGTAGACCCCCCTTAGCAGATACGCAGTATTTT.

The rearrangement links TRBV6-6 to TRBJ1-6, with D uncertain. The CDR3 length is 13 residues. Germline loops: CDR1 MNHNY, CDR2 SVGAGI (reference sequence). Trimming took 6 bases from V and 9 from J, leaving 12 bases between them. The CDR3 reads CASRFMGSSPLHF. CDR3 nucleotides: TGTGCCAGCAGGTTCATGGGGAGTTCACCCCTCCACTTT.

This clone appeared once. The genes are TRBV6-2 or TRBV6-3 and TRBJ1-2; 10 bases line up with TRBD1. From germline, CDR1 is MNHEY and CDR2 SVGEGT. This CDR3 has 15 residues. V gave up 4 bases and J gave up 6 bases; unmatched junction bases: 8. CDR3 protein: CASSSPGQGPNGYTF. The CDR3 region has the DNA TGTGCCAGCAGTTCCCCGGGACAGGGGCCAAATGGCTACACCTTC.